Below, 14 T cell receptor beta chains from the same sample are listed, as sequenced in a study of T cell changes during pregnancy in multiple sclerosis. Sequencing was performed with immunoSEQ multiplex PCR; in TCRdb, only in-frame clones are kept and a portion is missing. The sample contains tens of thousands of clones, approximately 92% of which appear only once. Source: peripheral blood, taken after pregnancy. All receptors come from a female donor with multiple sclerosis, enrolled in a pregnancy study.

This chain joins TRBV11-2 and TRBJ2-7; 11 bases match TRBD1. After removal of 5 bases from V and 3 bases from J, the junction contained 0 bases not matched to a gene. Germline CDR1 reads SGHAT; CDR2 reads FQNNGV. This CDR3 contains 13 residues. The CDR3 DNA reads as TGTGCCAGCAGCGGGACAGGGGGCTACGAGCAGTACTTC. Its protein product is CASSGTGGYEQYF.

The V gene is TRBV14, the J gene TRBJ2-2; the match to TRBD2 covers 16 bases. The CDR3 is 20 residues long. In germline, CDR1 is SGHDN, CDR2 FVKESK. J lost 0 bases, V lost 2 bases, and 6 bases had no gene match. This CDR3 reads CASSQPPGLAGGPNTGELFF. Here the CDR3 DNA reads TGTGCCAGCAGCCAACCACCGGGACTAGCGGGAGGGCCGAACACCGGGGAGCTGTTTTTT.

The chain has TRBV30 and TRBJ2-3, with TRBD2 matching over 7 bases. CDR3 length: 14 residues. The V and J ends lost 1 base and 4 bases, in that order; junction bases with no gene match: 5. Germline loops: CDR1 GTSNPN, CDR2 SVGIG (reference sequence). The chain's CDR3 is CAWSASGVSDTQYF. CDR3 DNA: TGTGCCTGGAGTGCCAGCGGGGTGTCAGATACGCAGTATTTT.

The CDR3 loop is CASSYGRGRGANVLTF. In nucleotides, the CDR3 is TGTGCCAGCAGTTACGGCAGGGGGCGTGGGGCCAACGTCCTGACTTTC. The chain uses TRBV6-5 and TRBJ2-6; 8 positions match TRBD1. The CDR3 runs to 16 residues. J was trimmed by 3 bases and V by 2 bases; bases with no gene match: 3. The germline CDR1 and CDR2 sequences are MNHEY and SVGAGI.

This chain uses TRBV11-2 with TRBJ1-2; no clear D gene. Trimming left V 7 bases short and J 3 bases short, with 15 bases between. Germline V lookup: CDR1 SGHAT, CDR2 FQNNGV. This CDR3 is 14 amino acids long. The DNA for the CDR3 is TGTGCCAGCACTAAAATCACGCAGGACTATGGCTACACCTTC. It is translated as CASTKITQDYGYTF.

V is TRBV7-2 and J is TRBJ2-3; 9 positions agree with TRBD2. This CDR3 contains 15 residues. After removal of 1 base from V and 4 bases from J, the junction contained 3 bases not matched to a gene. The germline gives CDR1 SGHTA, CDR2 FQGNSA. CDR3 protein: CASSLGLAGADTQYF. Written as DNA, the CDR3 is TGTGCCAGCAGCTTAGGGTTAGCGGGGGCAGATACGCAGTATTTT.

The chain recombines TRBV7-9 with TRBJ1-1; D is unclear. Trimming removed 1 base at V and 5 bases at J, with 11 bases between. The CDR3 sequence is 14 residues long. Germline V lookup: CDR1 SEHNR, CDR2 FQNEAQ (reference sequence). The CDR3 spells CASSLVVVWTEAFF. DNA for the CDR3: TGTGCCAGCAGCTTAGTAGTGGTTTGGACTGAAGCTTTCTTT.

J is TRBJ2-7 and V is TRBV7-8; 10 bases fit TRBD1. V was pared by 5 bases and J by 11 bases, with 6 bases of the junction left unmatched. The CDR3 sequence is 12 residues long. Germline lookup yields CDR1 SGHVS and CDR2 FQNEAQ. CDR3 loop: CASSPTGGAEYF. The CDR3 region has the DNA TGTGCCAGCAGCCCGACAGGGGGCGCCGAGTACTTC.

The genes are TRBV7-2 and TRBJ2-3, with TRBD2 matching 14 bases. V lost 4 bases to trimming and J lost 4 bases; unmatched junction nucleotides: 1. The CDR3 loop spans 15 amino acids. Germline V CDR1 and CDR2: SGHTA, FQGNSA. CDR3 DNA sequence: TGTGCCAGCAGCTGGGGACTAGCGGGAGCAGATACGCAGTATTTT. Translation: CASSWGLAGADTQYF.

The gene calls are TRBV5-6 and TRBJ2-1, with 9 bases lining up with TRBD1. V was pared by 5 bases and J by 9 bases, with 6 bases of the junction left unmatched. Germline values: CDR1 SGHDT, CDR2 YYEEEE. The length of the CDR3 is 13 residues. DNA for the CDR3: TGTGCCAGCAGGGCTACAGGGGGCAGTGAGCAGTTCTTC. This translates into CASRATGGSEQFF.

This sequence joins TRBV4-1 and TRBJ2-3; TRBD1 matches 8 bases. The CDR3 runs 15 residues. CDR1 is MGHRA and CDR2 is YSYEKL in the germline V gene. V lost 4 bases and J lost 0; bases outside the gene matches: 3. The CDR3 sequence is CASSPGTGSTDTQYF. The DNA for the CDR3 is TGCGCCAGCAGCCCAGGGACAGGTAGCACAGATACGCAGTATTTT.

The chain uses TRBV19 and TRBJ1-5; 11 bases map to TRBD1. The ends lost 5 bases at V and 1 base at J; junction bases unmatched: 7. CDR3 length equals 17 residues. The germline CDR1 and CDR2 sequences are LNHDA and SQIVND (reference sequence). The CDR3: CASSGRTGGLSNQPQHF. In nucleotides, the CDR3 is TGTGCCAGTAGTGGACGGACAGGGGGCTTAAGCAATCAGCCCCAGCATTTT.

The chain recombines TRBV19 with TRBJ2-7; D gene ambiguous. V was clipped by 3 bases and J by 3 bases, with 6 bases between them. This CDR3 spans 12 amino acids. Germline lookup yields CDR1 LNHDA and CDR2 SQIVND (reference sequence). The CDR3 DNA reads as TGTGCCAGTAGTATTAACAACTACGAGCAGTACTTC. Translation: CASSINNYEQYF.

This clone was seen once. J is TRBJ1-1 and V is TRBV6-4, with TRBD1 identical over 7 bases. Germline assignment: CDR1 MRHNA and CDR2 SNTAGT. The ends lost 4 bases at V and 3 bases at J; junction bases unmatched: 2. The CDR3 is made up of 13 amino acids. CDR3 in amino acids: CASSGQGDTEAFF. The CDR3 region has the DNA TGTGCCAGCAGTGGTCAGGGGGACACTGAAGCTTTCTTT.